This T cell receptor beta chain was sequenced for a study of T-cell memory formation after mild COVID-19. The CDR3 loop spans 12 amino acids. In germline, CDR1 is SGHDT, CDR2 YYEEEE. V was trimmed by 5 bases and J by 3 bases, leaving 9 bases between them. There are many counts of this clonotype. Its cognate antigen is unknown. TCRdb reprocessed the 5' RACE reads via MiXCR and lists one record per CDR3 protein. The data contain around 430,000 distinct CDR3 sequences, about 16% of them seen just once; the ten biggest clones take up around a fifth. Regarding the study as a whole: Confirmation of SARS-CoV-2 specificity was lacking for second-wave clones peaking day 37.

This TCR derives from a man aged 18 to 29 who had mild COVID-19 (a few samples of this study predate the infection). Cell type and time point are not known. Sequenced: PBMCs or a T cell subset sorted from them (not recorded which). V usage is TRBV5-6 and J usage is TRBJ2-7, with D unclear. This CDR3 is CASRMGSYEQYF. CDR3 DNA: TGTGCCAGCAGAATGGGCAGCTACGAGCAGTACTTC. The variable domain in full, completed from reference TRBV5-6 and TRBJ2-7, reads DAGVTQSPTHLIKTRGQQVTLRCSPKSGHDTVSWYQQALGQGPQFIFQYYEEEERQRGNFPDRFSGHQFPNYSSELNVNALLLGDSALYLCASRMGSYEQYFGPGTRLTVT.